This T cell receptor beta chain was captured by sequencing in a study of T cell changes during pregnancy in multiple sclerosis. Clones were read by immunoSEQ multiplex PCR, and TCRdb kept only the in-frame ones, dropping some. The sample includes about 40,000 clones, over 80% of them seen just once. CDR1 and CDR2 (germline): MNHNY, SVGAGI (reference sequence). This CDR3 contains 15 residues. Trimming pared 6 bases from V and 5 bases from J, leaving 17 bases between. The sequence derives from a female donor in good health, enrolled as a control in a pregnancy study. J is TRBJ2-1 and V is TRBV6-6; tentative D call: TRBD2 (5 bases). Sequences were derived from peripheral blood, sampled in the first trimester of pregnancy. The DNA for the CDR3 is TGTGCCAGCAGACGGACGAGGGTCTCGGACAATGAGCAGTTCTTC. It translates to CASRRTRVSDNEQFF.